This note documents a single T cell receptor (beta chain) sequence. Which antigen it targets is not known. No much larger clone exists at a distance of one base, and base qualities are not known. CD8 naive samples were CD45RO-negative cells positively selected for CCR7, giving a CD45RA+CCR7+ population that excluded TemRA cells. The donors were healthy, HIV-negative adults who had no recently reported acute infections or vaccinations. Every donor was a Caucasian adult living in Nashville, Tennessee, USA. After blood collection by leukapheresis, PBMCs were isolated using Ficoll-Histopaque density gradient centrifugation and then cryopreserved in the vapor phase of liquid nitrogen. Analytical flow cytometry was used to check the purity and quantity of every magnetically sorted T cell population. Each sorted fraction had its genomic DNA isolated and then quantified by UV absorbance on a Nanodrop 2000c.

The data belong to a study of shared clonotypes between healthy human individuals (dated by TCRdb to 2018 to 2020). About the study as a whole: A couple of women and three men aged 18 to 49 years were included in the cohort. To estimate repertoire size and how much clonotype sharing occurs between individuals, the study deeply sequenced the blood TCR repertoires of several healthy adults. Different laboratories and diverse techniques were used to prepare libraries and sequence TCR repertoires, to increase sequencing depth and limit assay-specific biases. Per donor, three plates each were used for CD4 naive and CD4 memory, two for CD8 naive, and one for CD8 memory. Leukapheresis yielded between about 0.8 and 8.9 billion PBMCs per donor.

Results and caveats for the whole study, not just this receptor: Sharing across several donors was observed for roughly 5.4% of naive CD4, 3% to 3.5% of naive CD8, 2% to 2.5% of memory CD4, and roughly 0.4% of memory CD8 clonotypes. Compared with non-shared clonotypes, clonotypes shared by all four sorted-subset donors had higher generation probabilities. Pairwise subsampling led to the expectation that sequencing depth would affect the degree of clonotype sharing among donors. Sampling was limited to blood, and TCR repertoires in tissue likely differ from TCR repertoires in blood. Incomplete sequencing was indicated by rarefaction of sorted-subset datasets, despite the large sequencing depth. Naive subsets generally had larger estimated clonotype richness than memory subsets. The genetic and exposure-history diversity represented was limited by the small number of donors.

Using the deep immunoSEQ assay, TCR CDR3 regions were amplified from genomic DNA by multiplex PCR. Extracted genomic DNA from each cell subset was distributed evenly across all wells of several immunoSEQ 96-well plates, and each plate was treated as a replicate. Each replicate PCR for sorted subsets received about 0.2 ug genomic DNA, equal to some 32,000 T cell genomes. The purified libraries were quantified using a Qubit 3.0 fluorometer, sized with a Bioanalyzer 2100, and then quantified again using the KAPA Library Quantification kit. Every immunoSEQ 96-well plate was sequenced on a separate single-read 150-cycle Illumina NextSeq 550 flow cell. The paper's processing steps were these. The immunoSEQ output contained only junctional sequences without quality scores, so filtering could not match that applied to full-length reads. To assign V/J genes and CDR3, sequences were annotated using PyIR, a Python wrapper for IgBLAST v1.9, with IMGT germline references. Any read was removed if the V/J assignment was weak (E-value above 1e-6), the CDR3 was missing, or the read contained stop codons, out-of-frame junctions, or ambiguous translated residues. V3J clonotypes were defined as sequences sharing an identical inferred V gene, J gene, and CDR3 amino acid sequence. To compute the percentage overlap between repertoires, the number of shared unique clonotypes was divided by the size of the smaller repertoire. RTK rarefaction, the Chao1 estimator, and Recon v2.1 estimates of unobserved clonotypes were used to assess repertoire richness. Generation probabilities for all TCRbeta clonotypes obtained by the gDNA method from a handful of donors were computed using OLGA. TCRdb stores this immuneACCESS table with in-frame sequences only. Part of the clones is absent; in the studies checked, under half of the shortfall reflects unresolved V genes, and no reason is known for the rest. Clone size and the V and J calls come from that table; the DNA yielded D and trimming. The sample includes 1.5 million to 2.5 million clones, with approximately 94% observed a single time. Approximately 1.2% of the sample goes to the ten largest clones.

CDR1 and CDR2 were assigned from the germline V gene (reference sequence) as LNHNV and YYDKDF. Between the V and J ends, shortened by 0 bases and 0 bases respectively, the junction contains 12 bases. The CDR3 holds 16 amino acids from the cysteine to the phenylalanine. Of all the DNA, just the CDR3 is kept, 48 bases in frame from base 1. This sequence was found in a man younger than 35 in good health. The sample consisted of naive CD8+ T cells sorted from blood. The sample's cell subset or site, from its label and the paper: CD45RA+CCR7+. The chain is assembled from TRBV15 and TRBJ2-7; 5 matching bases give a weak D call of TRBD1. CDR3 protein: CATSRDLTASSYEQYF. The DNA is TGTGCCACCAGCAGAGATCTGACAGCCAGCTCCTACGAGCAGTACTTC.